Listed below are T cell receptor beta chains from one sample, sequenced in a study of blood T cell repertoires in COVID-19. Only in-frame clones appear in the TCRdb table, and some are missing; sequencing was by immunoSEQ multiplex PCR. The sample shows tens of thousands of clones, roughly 80% of them seen only once. Sequencing was performed on peripheral blood. These receptors came from a human donor in a cohort sampled during active or convalescent COVID-19. The CDR3 runs from the conserved cysteine through the conserved F or W. A D gene is named only where the DNA matches it firmly. Rows may omit the clone size; those that give it use once, few, many or a size class.

clone_size	v_call	j_call	d_call	cdr3_aa	cdr3_nt
-	TRBV19	TRBJ2-1	TRBD2	CASRNPTSGEAFF	TGTGCCAGTAGGAATCCTACTAGCGGGGAGGCGTTCTTC
-	TRBV3-1/TRBV3-2	TRBJ2-5	-	CASSQDFGTISVETQYF	TGTGCCAGCAGCCAAGATTTTGGGACAATATCAGTCGAGACCCAGTACTTC
-	TRBV19	TRBJ1-2	-	CASSPGVNYGYTF	TGTGCCAGTAGCCCAGGGGTTAACTATGGCTACACCTTC
-	TRBV7-2	TRBJ2-1	TRBD1	CASSRNGQGATYNEQFF	TGTGCCAGCAGCCGGAATGGACAGGGGGCGACCTACAATGAGCAGTTCTTC
few	TRBV5-6	TRBJ2-4	TRBD2	CASSLPGLRAKNIQYF	TGTGCCAGCAGCTTACCGGGACTACGAGCCAAAAACATTCAGTACTTC
-	TRBV11-2	TRBJ1-5	TRBD1	CASGQGDQPQHF	TGTGCCAGCGGACAGGGGGATCAGCCCCAGCATTTT
once	TRBV24-1	TRBJ2-3	-	CATSGGPGADTQYF	TGTGCCACCTCCGGGGGGCCGGGGGCAGATACGCAGTATTTT
-	TRBV6-5	TRBJ2-1	-	CASSPRGASYNEQFF	TGTGCCAGCAGCCCCCGGGGGGCGAGCTACAATGAGCAGTTCTTC
-	TRBV5-4	TRBJ1-1	-	CASSLTEGRRAEAFF	TGTGCCAGCAGCTTGACGGAGGGTCGGAGAGCTGAAGCTTTCTTT
-	TRBV19	TRBJ2-5	TRBD2	CASSTLGTSGGRETQYF	TGTGCCAGTAGTACCCTCGGGACTAGCGGGGGGCGAGAGACCCAGTACTTC
-	TRBV11-2	TRBJ1-5	TRBD1	CASSLDRGWSDRVLREPQHF	TGTGCCAGCAGCTTAGACCGAGGGTGGTCGGACAGGGTCCTTAGGGAGCCCCAGCATTTT
-	TRBV5-1	TRBJ2-1	TRBD2	CASKWSGGAPNEQFF	TGCGCCAGCAAATGGTCGGGGGGGGCCCCCAATGAGCAGTTCTTC
-	TRBV19	TRBJ2-7	TRBD2	CASSIHLAGGDEQYF	TGTGCCAGTAGTATCCATCTAGCGGGGGGTGACGAGCAGTACTTC
-	TRBV2	TRBJ2-5	TRBD2	CASRGISGGAETQYF	TGTGCCAGCAGGGGAATTAGCGGGGGGGCGGAGACCCAGTACTTC
-	TRBV7-9	TRBJ1-2	TRBD1	CASSLAGTGLVYGYTF	TGTGCCAGCAGCTTAGCCGGGACAGGGCTTGTCTATGGCTACACCTTC
-	TRBV6-5	TRBJ2-6	-	CASSYSGANVLTF	TGTGCCAGCAGCTACTCTGGGGCCAACGTCCTGACTTTC
-	TRBV5-1	TRBJ2-5	-	CASSLNLEGTQYF	TGCGCCAGCAGTTTGAACCTCGAGGGGACCCAGTACTTC
-	TRBV7-2	TRBJ1-2	-	CASSLGHRGADGYTF	TGTGCCAGCAGCTTAGGTCATCGGGGGGCGGATGGCTACACCTTC
few	TRBV18	TRBJ1-5	-	CASSPSPGRAGQPQHF	TGTGCCAGCTCACCCTCTCCCGGCCGAGCAGGGCAGCCCCAGCATTTT
-	TRBV2	TRBJ2-5	TRBD2	CASSTSGGPQETQYF	TGTGCCAGCAGTACTAGCGGGGGCCCTCAAGAGACCCAGTACTTC
once	TRBV4-2	TRBJ1-4	-	CASSQDGGREKLFF	TGTGCCAGCAGCCAAGATGGCGGTCGGGAAAAACTGTTTTTT
-	TRBV6-6	TRBJ1-5	-	CASSYWGESNQPQHF	TGTGCCAGCAGTTATTGGGGCGAGAGCAATCAGCCCCAGCATTTT
-	TRBV30	TRBJ1-2	TRBD1	CAWSPQGVEGYTF	TGTGCCTGGAGTCCCCAGGGGGTAGAGGGCTACACCTTC
-	TRBV6-6	TRBJ2-3	-	CASSYYATTDTQYF	TGTGCCAGCAGTTACTACGCTACCACAGATACGCAGTATTTT
-	TRBV19	TRBJ2-7	-	CASSIDKGRGQYF	TGTGCCAGTAGTATTGATAAAGGCAGGGGTCAGTACTTC
-	TRBV18	TRBJ2-5	-	CASSPLDIQETQYF	TGTGCCAGCTCACCTCTGGACATACAAGAGACCCAGTACTTC
once	TRBV6-6	TRBJ2-7	TRBD1	CASSTTSGTGIYEQYF	TGTGCCAGCAGTACCACCTCTGGGACAGGGATATACGAGCAGTACTTC
-	TRBV27	TRBJ1-5	-	CASSLQGAHSNQPQHF	TGTGCCAGCAGTTTACAAGGGGCGCATAGCAATCAGCCCCAGCATTTT
-	TRBV10-3	TRBJ1-1	-	CAITQGTEAFF	TGTGCCATCACTCAGGGTACTGAAGCTTTCTTT
-	TRBV7-7	TRBJ2-2	TRBD1	CASSPGQGLTGELFF	TGTGCTAGCAGCCCCGGACAGGGTCTCACCGGGGAGCTGTTTTTT
-	TRBV7-2	TRBJ1-1	TRBD1	CASSLWAGTGANTEAFF	TGTGCCAGCAGCTTATGGGCGGGGACAGGGGCGAACACTGAAGCTTTCTTT
-	TRBV11-3	TRBJ2-3	TRBD1	CASSQDRGADTQYF	TGTGCCAGCAGCCAAGACAGGGGTGCAGATACGCAGTATTTT
-	TRBV6-5	TRBJ1-3	TRBD1	CASSYPDRAGNTIYF	TGTGCCAGCAGTTACCCGGACAGGGCTGGAAACACCATATATTTT
-	TRBV5-8	TRBJ2-3	-	CASSLGYADTQYF	TGTGCCAGCAGCTTGGGCTATGCAGATACGCAGTATTTT
-	TRBV24-1	TRBJ2-3	-	CATSPTGGSLGAGTDTQYF	TGTGCCACCAGCCCCACAGGGGGAAGTCTGGGAGCGGGGACAGATACGCAGTATTTT
few	TRBV24-1	TRBJ2-2	TRBD2	CATSGSGGAGTGELFF	TGTGCCACCAGTGGAAGCGGGGGGGCCGGCACCGGGGAGCTGTTTTTT
-	TRBV4-3	TRBJ1-6	TRBD1	CASSQGRGLSSYNSPLHF	TGCGCCAGCAGCCAAGGCAGGGGGCTGAGCTCCTATAATTCACCCCTCCACTTT
-	TRBV5-1	TRBJ2-5	TRBD1	CASSLKTGGKETQYF	TGCGCCAGCAGCTTGAAAACAGGGGGCAAAGAGACCCAGTACTTC
-	TRBV2	TRBJ2-3	-	CASSEWSTGTDTQYF	TGTGCCAGCAGTGAATGGAGCACAGGTACAGATACGCAGTATTTT
-	TRBV29-1	TRBJ1-1	-	CSVEAGLEAFF	TGCAGCGTTGAGGCAGGGCTTGAAGCTTTCTTT
few	TRBV19	TRBJ1-1	TRBD1	CASIPTGGLLHGPEAFF	TGTGCCAGTATCCCGACAGGGGGGTTACTTCACGGCCCTGAAGCTTTCTTT
-	TRBV2	TRBJ2-7	-	CASRRGQGNYEQYF	TGTGCCAGCAGAAGAGGTCAGGGGAACTACGAGCAGTACTTC
-	TRBV5-4	TRBJ2-6	-	CASSLGGTGSGANVLTF	TGTGCCAGCAGCTTGGGAGGGACTGGCTCTGGGGCCAACGTCCTGACTTTC
-	TRBV7-8	TRBJ2-5	TRBD2	CASSSQTSGVQETQYF	TGTGCCAGCAGCTCCCAGACTAGCGGGGTACAAGAGACCCAGTACTTC
-	TRBV10-3	TRBJ1-5	TRBD1	CAISGQGNQPQHF	TGTGCCATCAGTGGACAGGGAAATCAGCCCCAGCATTTT